This T cell receptor (beta chain) came from a study of blood T cell repertoires in COVID-19. Study processing details: Reference gene primer amplification yielded estimated nucleated cell counts. The repertoire was sequenced with immunoSEQ multiplex PCR; TCRdb's copy has only in-frame clones and lacks some. That table supplies the V and J calls and clone size; D and trimming were determined from the DNA. The data show some 200,000 clones, about four fifths seen once. Deletions cut 5 bases from V and 1 base from J, with 18 bases between. From germline, CDR1 is MGHRA and CDR2 YSYEKL. This CDR3 is 18 amino acids long. Clinical histories supplied by participants themselves formed the basis of cohort assignment. Two negative PCRs, clearance, or symptom resolution had been documented for recovered Cohort 3 donors.

The sequence derives from a man aged 40-55 years who had recovered from COVID-19. Material for sequencing was PBMCs or T cells enriched from blood (not recorded which). The chain recombines TRBV4-1 with TRBJ2-6; TRBD1 might be the D (6 bases). CDR3 amino acids: CASSSLTGQLSGANVLTF. CDR3 DNA: TGCGCCAGCAGCAGCCTGACAGGCCAGTTGTCTGGGGCCAACGTCCTGACTTTC.